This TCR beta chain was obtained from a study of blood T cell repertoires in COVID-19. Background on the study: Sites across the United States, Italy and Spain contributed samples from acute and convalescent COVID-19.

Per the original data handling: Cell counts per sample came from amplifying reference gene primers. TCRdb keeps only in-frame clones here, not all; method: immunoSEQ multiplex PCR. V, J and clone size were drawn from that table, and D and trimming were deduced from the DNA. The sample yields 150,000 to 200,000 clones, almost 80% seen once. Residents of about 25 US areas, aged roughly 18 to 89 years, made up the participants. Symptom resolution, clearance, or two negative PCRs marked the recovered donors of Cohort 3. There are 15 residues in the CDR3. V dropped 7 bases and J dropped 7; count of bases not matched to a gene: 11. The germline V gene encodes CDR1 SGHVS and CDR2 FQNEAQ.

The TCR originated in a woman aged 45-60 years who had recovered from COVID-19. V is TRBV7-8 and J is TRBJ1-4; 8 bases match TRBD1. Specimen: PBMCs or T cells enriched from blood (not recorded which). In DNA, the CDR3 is TGTGCCAGCACCTTTAGGACAGGGTCGAGTGAAAAACTGTTTTTT. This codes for CASTFRTGSSEKLFF. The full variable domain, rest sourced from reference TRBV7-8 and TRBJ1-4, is GAGVSQSPRYKVAKRGQDVALRCDPISGHVSLFWYQQALGQGPEFLTYFQNEAQLDKSGLPSDRFFAERPEGSVSTLKIQRTQQEDSAVYLCASTFRTGSSEKLFFGSGTQLSVL.